This T cell receptor (beta chain) was captured in a study of blood T cell repertoires in COVID-19. Sequencing was performed with immunoSEQ multiplex PCR; in TCRdb, only in-frame clones are kept and a portion is missing. This sample has under 400,000 clones, with 70% to 90% found just once. Per germline, CDR1 SGHNT and CDR2 YYREEE (reference sequence). The CDR3 consists of 15 residues. Germline trimming cut 4 bases from V and 3 bases from J; bases unmatched to any gene: 8. J is TRBJ2-5 and V is TRBV5-4, with 8 bases aligning to TRBD2. The clonotype was recovered from a woman in her twenties or thirties with COVID-19, enrolled during active disease. What was sequenced was peripheral blood. The CDR3 loop reads CASSTKTSVEETQYF. CDR3 bases: TGTGCCAGCAGCACGAAGACTAGCGTGGAAGAGACCCAGTACTTC. The full variable domain, rest sourced from reference TRBV5-4 and TRBJ2-5, is ETGVTQSPTHLIKTRGQQVTLRCSSQSGHNTVSWYQQALGQGPQFIFQYYREEENGRGNFPPRFSGLQFPNYSSELNVNALELDDSALYLCASSTKTSVEETQYFGPGTRLLVL.